The 31 T cell receptor beta chains in this list originate from one sample, sequenced in a study of OX40 agonist ivuxolimab in advanced cancers. This table comes from immunoSEQ multiplex PCR, and its TCRdb copy is limited to in-frame clones, with some not included. The sample holds approximately 69,000 clones, around 89% seen once. Sequenced here: CD4+ or CD8+ T cells sorted from blood, sampled in a trial of the OX40 agonist ivuxolimab. The receptors were gathered from an adult with an advanced solid tumor such as melanoma, head and neck, liver or kidney cancer.

This clone occurred once. The chain combines TRBV2 with TRBJ1-5; 7 nucleotides agree with TRBD1. Germline V CDR1 and CDR2: SNHLY, FYNNEI. V was clipped by 8 bases and J by 3 bases; unmatched bases: 4. CDR3 length equals 13 residues. CDR3 residues: CASATGINQPQHF. Written as DNA, the CDR3 is TGTGCCAGCGCGACAGGGATCAATCAGCCCCAGCATTTT.

The chain couples TRBV5-4 to TRBJ2-3; 7 bases map to TRBD2. The CDR3 length is 15 residues. The trim removed 3 bases at V and 0 bases at J, leaving 4 bases unmatched. Germline V gene lookup returns CDR1 SGHNT and CDR2 YYREEE (reference sequence). Written as DNA, the CDR3 is TGTGCCAGCAGCTGGGGGGGACCGAGCACAGATACGCAGTATTTT. This sequence encodes CASSWGGPSTDTQYF.

The chain joins TRBV15 to TRBJ1-2, with unresolved D. This CDR3 is built from 13 residues. Germline loops: CDR1 LNHNV, CDR2 YYDKDF (reference sequence). Trimming removed 3 bases from V and 12 bases from J, with 17 bases in between. The CDR3 protein is CATSRGPRREHTF. In nucleotides, the CDR3 is TGTGCCACCAGCAGGGGCCCCCGAAGGGAGCACACCTTC.

The V gene is TRBV2, the J gene TRBJ2-3; perhaps TRBD2 as D (6 bases). Germline V gives CDR1 SNHLY, CDR2 FYNNEI. Trimming took off 6 bases at V and 0 bases at J, with 13 bases between the two ends. The CDR3 is made up of 15 amino acids. The CDR3 sequence is CASRGRGASTDTQYF. The DNA for the CDR3 is TGTGCCAGCAGGGGACGCGGGGCTAGCACAGATACGCAGTATTTT.

The V and J genes are TRBV9 and TRBJ1-2, with D possibly matching TRBD1 (6 bases). Trimming stripped 3 bases from V and 4 bases from J, with 16 bases between. The CDR3 runs to 15 residues. The germline gives CDR1 SGDLS, CDR2 YYNGEE. This chain's CDR3 is CASSDGSGQSYGYTF. As DNA, the CDR3 is TGTGCCAGCAGCGATGGTTCGGGACAATCCTATGGCTACACCTTC. Full variable domain (missing parts from reference TRBV9 and TRBJ1-2): DSGVTQTPKHLITATGQRVTLRCSPRSGDLSVYWYQQSLDQGLQFLIQYYNGEERAKGNILERFSAQQFPDLHSELNLSSLELGDSALYFCASSDGSGQSYGYTFGSGTRLTVV.

This chain connects TRBV19 to TRBJ2-6; a weak D match, TRBD2 (6 bases). CDR3 size: 18 residues. In germline, CDR1 is LNHDA, CDR2 SQIVND (reference sequence). Trimming left V 5 bases short and J 0 bases short, with 17 bases between. The CDR3 coding sequence is TGTGCCAGTAGTGCCGCGGGCGCGGGGTACTCTGGGGCCAACGTCCTGACTTTC. Its translation is CASSAAGAGYSGANVLTF.

The table lists this clone with a few counts. This CDR3 reads CASSPEGGRTEAFF. CDR3 DNA sequence: TGTGCCAGCAGCCCCGAGGGTGGGCGGACTGAAGCTTTCTTT. The chain links TRBV7-8 to TRBJ1-1; D gene uncertain. Germline loops: CDR1 SGHVS, CDR2 FQNEAQ. This CDR3 spans 14 amino acids. V was clipped by 5 bases and J by 5 bases, with 15 bases between them.

The chain carries TRBV7-2 and TRBJ2-7, with D possibly being TRBD2 (6 bases). The CDR3 spans 14 residues. The V and J ends lost 5 bases and 5 bases respectively, with 16 bases between them. Germline V gene data show CDR1 as SGHTA and CDR2 as FQGNSA. CDR3 nucleotide sequence: TGTGCCAGCAGCCCCCTGGCGGGATCCCACGAGCAGTACTTC. This translates into CASSPLAGSHEQYF.

The chain has TRBV19 and TRBJ2-3; D possibly corresponds to TRBD2 (7 bases). V was trimmed by 1 base and J by 3 bases, leaving 11 bases between them. Germline loops: CDR1 LNHDA, CDR2 SQIVND (reference sequence). This CDR3 contains 15 residues. The CDR3 DNA reads TGTGCCAGTAGTATAGCGGGGGGCTCGACAGATACGCAGTATTTT. Translating gives CASSIAGGSTDTQYF.

V gene TRBV28 combines with J gene TRBJ1-2; 7 nucleotides line up with TRBD1. Trimming at V came to 5 bases and at J to 5 bases, leaving 11 bases not matched to a gene. The V gene's germline CDR1 is MDHEN and CDR2 SYDVKM. This CDR3 has 15 amino acids. The CDR3 sequence is CASSIRDRRVYGYTF. CDR3 DNA sequence: TGTGCCAGCAGTATCCGGGACAGAAGGGTTTATGGCTACACCTTC.

The chain links TRBV28 to TRBJ1-1; D not certain. The CDR3 extends over 14 amino acids. Trimming took off 5 bases at V and 0 bases at J, with 10 bases between the two ends. Germline CDR1 MDHEN, CDR2 SYDVKM. CDR3 sequence: CASSLGQMNTEAFF. In DNA form, the CDR3 reads TGTGCCAGCAGTCTCGGTCAAATGAACACTGAAGCTTTCTTT.

The chain combines TRBV11-2 with TRBJ2-3; the D is unclear. Looked up from germline, CDR1 is SGHAT and CDR2 is FQNNGV. The CDR3 contains 15 residues. V dropped 2 bases and J dropped 0 bases, with 9 bases sitting between them. CDR3 loop: CASSLYRASTDTQYF. The CDR3, as DNA: TGTGCCAGCAGCTTATACCGGGCTAGCACAGATACGCAGTATTTT.

The gene calls are TRBV29-1 and TRBJ2-3; 8 bases are a match to TRBD1. This CDR3 has 14 amino acids. Germline V gives CDR1 SQVTM, CDR2 ANQGSEA. V lost 7 bases, J lost 4 bases, and 10 bases stayed unmatched. In nucleotides, the CDR3 is TGCAGCGCCCACAGGGGGAGAAGCGCAGATACGCAGTATTTT. Translation gives CSAHRGRSADTQYF.

The V and J genes are TRBV7-2 and TRBJ2-5; possibly TRBD1 for D (6 bases). The CDR3 spans 15 residues. V lost 5 bases and J lost 2, with 15 bases in between. Germline values: CDR1 SGHTA, CDR2 FQGNSA. The CDR3 is CASSIQGRGQETQYF. The DNA of the CDR3 is TGTGCCAGCAGCATCCAGGGGAGAGGTCAAGAGACCCAGTACTTC.

The chain joins TRBV9 to TRBJ2-1, with 11 bases aligning to TRBD2. Unmatched junction bases numbered 19, after V lost 3 bases and J lost 5 bases. Looked up from germline, CDR1 is SGDLS and CDR2 is YYNGEE. The CDR3 has 20 residues. CDR3 region: CASSATIAGGPGYRNNEQFF. The CDR3 DNA reads as TGTGCCAGCAGCGCCACCATAGCGGGAGGGCCAGGGTATCGCAACAATGAGCAGTTCTTC.

V usage is TRBV30 and J usage is TRBJ2-5; no reliable D call. CDR3 length equals 11 residues. Germline V gives CDR1 GTSNPN, CDR2 SVGIG (reference sequence). V lost 1 base, J lost 4 bases, and 4 bases lay in between. As DNA, the CDR3 is TGTGCCTGGAGTGAGGGAGAGACCCAGTACTTC. Encoded protein: CAWSEGETQYF.

This chain links TRBV6-5 with TRBJ2-7; 12 positions agree with TRBD2. V lost 0 bases to trimming and J lost 7 bases; unmatched junction nucleotides: 7. In germline, CDR1 is MNHEY, CDR2 SVGAGI. The CDR3 consists of 16 residues. The CDR3 nucleotides read TGTGCCAGCAGTTACTCGACTAGCGGGAGAGGGGGGGAGCAGTACTTC. Its translation: CASSYSTSGRGGEQYF.

This rearrangement joins TRBV6-1 to TRBJ1-6; unclear D gene. Germline CDR1 and CDR2: MNHNS and SASEGT. Trimming removed 0 bases at V and 4 bases at J, with 7 bases between. The CDR3 covers 15 residues. Here the CDR3 reads CASSEARPYNSPLHF. The CDR3 DNA reads as TGTGCCAGCAGTGAAGCGCGGCCTTATAATTCACCCCTCCACTTT.

The CDR3 loop reads CASSNSGRAVDTQYF. For the CDR3, the DNA is TGTGCCAGCAGCAATAGCGGGAGGGCCGTAGATACGCAGTATTTT. V is TRBV5-4 and J is TRBJ2-3; 11 bases map to TRBD2. Per germline, CDR1 SGHNT and CDR2 YYREEE (reference sequence). This CDR3 has 15 amino acids. The V gene end was trimmed by 4 bases and the J gene end by 5 bases; junction bases not matched to a gene: 6. Filled out from reference TRBV5-4 and TRBJ2-3, the complete variable domain reads ETGVTQSPTHLIKTRGQQVTLRCSSQSGHNTVSWYQQALGQGPQFIFQYYREEENGRGNFPPRFSGLQFPNYSSELNVNALELDDSALYLCASSNSGRAVDTQYFGPGTRLTVL.

The chain joins TRBV5-1 to TRBJ1-1, with 9 bases lining up with TRBD1. The CDR3 spans 16 residues. In germline, CDR1 is SGHRS, CDR2 YFSETQ. V was pared by 5 bases and J by 1 base, with 9 bases of the junction left unmatched. The CDR3 nucleotides read TGCGCCAGCAGAACAGGGGGCGCAAAGACGAACACTGAAGCTTTCTTT. Protein: CASRTGGAKTNTEAFF.

V gene TRBV6-6 combines with J gene TRBJ2-5; TRBD1 matches 7 bases. The CDR3 spans 14 residues. From germline, CDR1 is MNHNY and CDR2 SVGAGI (reference sequence). Trimming removed 6 bases from V and 1 base from J; junction bases left unmatched: 5. DNA of the CDR3: TGTGCCAGCAGCCTGGACAGGTTCCAAGAGACCCAGTACTTC. This gives the protein CASSLDRFQETQYF.

The genes are TRBV7-2 and TRBJ2-3; D may match TRBD1 or TRBD2 (5 bases each). The CDR3 spans 15 residues. V lost 2 bases and J 1 base, leaving 10 bases between the germline ends. Germline values: CDR1 SGHTA, CDR2 FQGNSA. The DNA of the CDR3 is TGTGCCAGCAGCTTACTGGGGGACGGCACAGATACGCAGTATTTT. Its translation: CASSLLGDGTDTQYF.

V usage is TRBV28 and J usage is TRBJ2-7, with D perhaps TRBD1 (5 bases). There are 14 residues in the CDR3. The V gene's germline CDR1 is MDHEN and CDR2 SYDVKM. V lost 5 bases and J 5 bases, leaving 16 bases between the germline ends. As DNA, the CDR3 is TGTGCCAGCAGTCCCGGCAGGGCGCTCCACGAGCAGTACTTC. This gives the protein CASSPGRALHEQYF.

V gene TRBV9 combines with J gene TRBJ2-1, with 8 nucleotides matching TRBD2. The CDR3 is made up of 17 amino acids. V was pared by 3 bases and J by 5 bases, with 13 bases of the junction left unmatched. Germline V gives CDR1 SGDLS, CDR2 YYNGEE. For the CDR3, the DNA is TGTGCCAGCAGCGCCACCTCCTCTAGCGGGCAAAACAATGAGCAGTTCTTC. Its translation is CASSATSSSGQNNEQFF.

This chain joins TRBV30 and TRBJ2-7; either TRBD1 or TRBD2 may supply D (5 bases each). Trimming took 0 bases from V and 12 from J, leaving 15 bases between them. There are 12 residues in the CDR3. The germline gives CDR1 GTSNPN, CDR2 SVGIG (reference sequence). CDR3 nucleotide sequence: TGTGCCTGGAGTGTAGAGGGTACAGGTCTGTACTTC. Translated, it gives CAWSVEGTGLYF.

This sequence joins TRBV7-2 and TRBJ2-2, with D possibly TRBD2 on 7 matching bases. Germline CDR1 SGHTA, CDR2 FQGNSA. The germline V and J ends were trimmed by 5 bases and 4 bases, with 14 bases remaining between them. The CDR3 is 15 residues long. CDR3 sequence (DNA): TGTGCCAGCAGCCTAAACAGGGAGGGCACCGGGGAGCTGTTTTTT. This encodes CASSLNREGTGELFF. Variable domain in full (rest from reference TRBV7-2 and TRBJ2-2): GAGVSQSPSNKVTEKGKDVELRCDPISGHTALYWYRQSLGQGLEFLIYFQGNSAPDKSGLPSDRFSAERTGGSVSTLTIQRTQQEDSAVYLCASSLNREGTGELFFGEGSRLTVL.

V is TRBV9 and J is TRBJ2-1; the D is unclear. The CDR3 length is 13 residues. V was pared by 2 bases and J by 10 bases, with 13 bases between. Germline-derived CDR1 and CDR2 are SGDLS and YYNGEE. In nucleotides, the CDR3 is TGTGCCAGCAGCGTTCCCCCCCTGGGGGAGCAGTTCTTC. Protein: CASSVPPLGEQFF.

This chain joins TRBV15 and TRBJ2-1; D is perhaps TRBD2 (5 bases). V lost 2 bases, J lost 2 bases, and 13 bases lay in between. The germline V gene encodes CDR1 LNHNV and CDR2 YYDKDF (reference sequence). The CDR3 contains 16 residues. The CDR3 DNA reads TGTGCCACCAGCAGAAATCTGAGGGCCCCCTACAATGAGCAGTTCTTC. This sequence encodes CATSRNLRAPYNEQFF.

This chain links TRBV5-6 with TRBJ1-2; TRBD1 is a possible D gene (6 bases). This CDR3 is built from 13 residues. The V gene's germline CDR1 is SGHDT and CDR2 YYEEEE. V was pared by 0 bases and J by 6 bases, with 9 bases between. CDR3 residues: CASSLERTDGYTF. CDR3 nucleotides: TGTGCCAGCAGCTTGGAACGGACAGATGGCTACACCTTC.

The V gene is TRBV6-4, the J gene TRBJ2-3; D ambiguous. CDR1 and CDR2 (germline): MRHNA, SNTAGT. Between the trimmed V and J ends, which lost 7 bases and 6 bases, there was a span of 14 bases. CDR3 length: 13 residues. DNA for the CDR3: TGTGCCAGCAACTCGGGTGGGTTGGATACGCAGTATTTT. Amino acids: CASNSGGLDTQYF.

J is TRBJ2-3 and V is TRBV2, with D possibly being TRBD1 (6 bases). The V end was cut by 6 bases, the J end by 2 bases, with 12 bases between. This CDR3 comprises 14 residues. Per germline, CDR1 SNHLY and CDR2 FYNNEI. The CDR3 DNA is TGTGCCAGCAGCGTACAGGGAGTCACAGATACGCAGTATTTT. It is translated as CASSVQGVTDTQYF.